The 32 T cell receptor beta chains below were found in one sample sequenced in a study of blood T cell repertoires in COVID-19. Method: immunoSEQ multiplex PCR; TCRdb's copy keeps in-frame clones and lacks some. The repertoire holds some 43,000 clones, roughly four fifths seen once, with approximately 39% in the top ten. The sample comprised peripheral blood. Receptors were obtained from a man in his forties with active or convalescent COVID-19.

The rearrangement links TRBV9 to TRBJ2-7; D ambiguous. Looked up from germline, CDR1 is SGDLS and CDR2 is YYNGEE. Trimming pared 0 bases from V and 0 bases from J, leaving 7 bases between. This CDR3 spans 14 amino acids. The CDR3 is CASSVGDTSYEQYF. The CDR3 DNA reads TGTGCCAGCAGCGTAGGAGACACCTCCTACGAGCAGTACTTC.

J is TRBJ1-1 and V is TRBV14; 8 bases map to TRBD1. J lost 1 base, V lost 5 bases, and 3 bases had no gene match. There are 14 residues in the CDR3. Germline assignment: CDR1 SGHDN and CDR2 FVKESK. The CDR3 here is CASSLGQGNTEAFF. CDR3 sequence (DNA): TGTGCCAGCAGCTTAGGACAGGGGAACACTGAAGCTTTCTTT.

The rearrangement joins TRBV28 to TRBJ1-1; 8 bases agree with TRBD1. From germline, CDR1 is MDHEN and CDR2 SYDVKM. The J segment lost 3 bases and the V segment lost 6 bases, leaving 6 bases of the junction unmatched. This CDR3 is 14 amino acids long. CDR3 sequence: CASRAGTGHTEAFF. The DNA for the CDR3 is TGTGCCAGCAGGGCGGGGACAGGACACACTGAAGCTTTCTTT. Drawing the rest from reference TRBV28 and TRBJ1-1, the complete variable domain is DVKVTQSSRYLVKRTGEKVFLECVQDMDHENMFWYRQDPGLGLRLIYFSYDVKMKEKGDIPEGYSVSREKKERFSLILESASTNQTSMYLCASRAGTGHTEAFFGQGTRLTVV.

The rearrangement joins TRBV7-9 to TRBJ2-6, with 11 bases aligning to TRBD1. CDR1 SEHNR and CDR2 FQNEAQ come from the germline V gene (reference sequence). The CDR3 runs 18 residues. The trim removed 3 bases at V and 2 bases at J, leaving 6 bases unmatched. CDR3 in amino acids: CASSFVGTGGAGANVLTF. CDR3 DNA sequence: TGTGCCAGCAGCTTCGTAGGGACAGGGGGAGCTGGGGCCAACGTCCTGACTTTC.

The chain has TRBV6-5 and TRBJ1-4; perhaps TRBD1 as D (6 bases). Trimming took 5 bases from V and 7 from J, leaving 17 bases between them. The germline CDR1 and CDR2 sequences are MNHEY and SVGAGI. The CDR3 consists of 15 residues. The CDR3: CASSRRGQIGEKLFF. The CDR3 DNA reads TGTGCCAGCAGTCGCCGTGGACAGATCGGTGAAAAACTGTTTTTT.

This clone was picked up one time. J is TRBJ2-2 and V is TRBV27, with D unresolved. V was cut by 6 bases and J by 5 bases, with 4 bases left in between. Germline loops: CDR1 MNHEY, CDR2 SMNVEV (reference sequence). This CDR3 is 11 amino acids long. The chain's CDR3 is CASRSTGELFF. CDR3 DNA sequence: TGTGCCAGCAGGTCAACCGGGGAGCTGTTTTTT.

There are a few counts of this clone. This chain joins TRBV4-1 and TRBJ1-3, with a weak D call TRBD1 (6 bases). The CDR3 loop spans 18 amino acids. The V end was cut by 0 bases, the J end by 2 bases, with 17 bases between. Per the germline V gene, CDR1 is MGHRA and CDR2 is YSYEKL. CDR3 sequence reads: CASSQEAPDRLAGNTIYF. CDR3 DNA: TGCGCCAGCAGCCAAGAGGCCCCCGACAGGCTCGCTGGAAACACCATATATTTT.

The chain carries TRBV30 and TRBJ1-2; weak D call: TRBD1 (5 bases). The CDR3 length is 14 residues. Germline V gene sequence: CDR1 GTSNPN, CDR2 SVGIG (reference sequence). The V and J ends lost 2 bases and 8 bases respectively, with 18 bases between them. The CDR3: CAWSTRQTQWGYTF. The DNA for the CDR3 is TGTGCCTGGAGTACCCGACAGACCCAGTGGGGCTACACCTTC.

This clone was detected only once. This chain links TRBV5-4 with TRBJ2-7; 9 bases are shared with TRBD2. V lost 0 bases, J lost 6 bases, and 16 bases stayed unmatched. Per the germline V gene, CDR1 is SGHNT and CDR2 is YYREEE (reference sequence). The CDR3 is 18 residues long. The CDR3 sequence is CASSLASSGNLPSREQYF. The CDR3 region has the DNA TGTGCCAGCAGCTTGGCATCTAGCGGGAATCTTCCCTCTCGCGAGCAGTACTTC. The full variable domain, completed using reference TRBV5-4 and TRBJ2-7, is ETGVTQSPTHLIKTRGQQVTLRCSSQSGHNTVSWYQQALGQGPQFIFQYYREEENGRGNFPPRFSGLQFPNYSSELNVNALELDDSALYLCASSLASSGNLPSREQYFGPGTRLTVT.

The chain uses TRBV6-1 and TRBJ1-5, with D perhaps matching TRBD1 (6 bases). Deletions cut 2 bases from V and 0 bases from J, with 8 bases between. The CDR3 is made up of 15 amino acids. In germline, CDR1 is MNHNS, CDR2 SASEGT. The CDR3 sequence: CASSEPGDSNQPQHF. In DNA form, the CDR3 reads TGTGCCAGCAGTGAACCAGGGGATAGCAATCAGCCCCAGCATTTT.

This chain uses TRBV25-1 with TRBJ1-1, with D hard to call. Germline V gene data show CDR1 as MGHDK and CDR2 as SYGVNS. This CDR3 region has 13 residues. V lost 6 bases to trimming and J lost 1 base, with 9 bases between them. The CDR3 DNA reads TGTGCCAGCAGGCTCACATCGAACACTGAAGCTTTCTTT. It is translated as CASRLTSNTEAFF.

This clone was seen more than once but under ten times. The V and J genes are TRBV30 and TRBJ2-7, with D perhaps given as TRBD1 or TRBD2 (5 bases each). CDR1 is GTSNPN, CDR2 SVGIG, per germline (reference sequence). The CDR3 runs to 12 residues. Trimming shortened V by 8 bases and J by 6 bases, and 17 bases separated the two germline ends. Written as DNA, the CDR3 is TGTGCCGGGACGGGCAAGGCGGGCGAGCAGTACTTC. Translating gives CAGTGKAGEQYF. The full variable domain, with the rest looked up from reference TRBV30 and TRBJ2-7, is SQTIHQWPATLVQPVGSPLSLECTVEGTSNPNLYWYRQAAGRGLQLLFYSVGIGQISSEVPQNLSASRPQDRQFILSSKKLLLSDSGFYLCAGTGKAGEQYFGPGTRLTVT.

CDR3 DNA: TGTGCCAGCAGCGTCACAGGACAGGGGCGTTCCGGGGAGCTGTTTTTT. Its protein is CASSVTGQGRSGELFF. The rearrangement uses TRBV9 and TRBJ2-2; 9 bases are a match to TRBD1. V lost 2 bases, J lost 6 bases, and 8 bases stayed unmatched. The V gene's germline CDR1 is SGDLS and CDR2 YYNGEE. This CDR3 has 16 residues.

The V call is TRBV3-1 (or the pseudogene TRBV3-2), the J call TRBJ2-7; 12 bases match TRBD2. The CDR3 totals 15 residues. V was clipped by 6 bases and J by 6 bases; unmatched bases: 9. Germline assignment: CDR1 LGHDT and CDR2 YNNKEL (reference sequence). The CDR3 DNA sequence: TGTGCCAGCAGATTTACTAGCGGGAGGTCGGGCGAGCAGTACTTC. Translation gives CASRFTSGRSGEQYF.

The rearrangement links TRBV4-1 to TRBJ1-6; 9 bases are a match to TRBD1. CDR3 length equals 16 residues. V shed 1 base, J shed 15 bases, and the junction held 13 bases outside the gene matches. The germline CDR1 and CDR2 sequences are MGHRA and YSYEKL. CDR3 DNA sequence: TGCGCCAGCAGCCAAGGGGACAGGGTCACCCCGGACGGCCTCCACTTT. Protein sequence: CASSQGDRVTPDGLHF.

The V and J genes are TRBV28 and TRBJ2-4; the match to TRBD1 covers 11 bases. The germline gives CDR1 MDHEN, CDR2 SYDVKM. V was clipped by 2 bases and J by 5 bases; unmatched bases: 5. The CDR3 is 16 amino acids. CDR3 sequence (DNA): TGTGCCAGCAGTTTACCTCCGGGACAGGGGGAAAACATTCAGTACTTC. Translation: CASSLPPGQGENIQYF.

This clone was observed a few times. The rearrangement links TRBV19 to TRBJ1-1; 8 bases map to TRBD1. Germline values: CDR1 LNHDA, CDR2 SQIVND (reference sequence). The CDR3 extends over 15 amino acids. The trim removed 3 bases at V and 5 bases at J, leaving 8 bases unmatched. CDR3 region: CASSISPGGLTEAFF. As DNA, the CDR3 is TGTGCCAGTAGTATTAGCCCAGGGGGCTTGACTGAAGCTTTCTTT.

J is TRBJ2-7 and V is TRBV4-1, with 9 nucleotides matching TRBD1. Per germline, CDR1 MGHRA and CDR2 YSYEKL. The CDR3 sequence is 16 residues long. J gave up 0 bases and V 4 bases, and 7 bases lay outside the gene matches. The CDR3 region has the DNA TGCGCCAGCAGCCTTCGGGGGACAGGGTACTCCTACGAGCAGTACTTC. This translates into CASSLRGTGYSYEQYF.

The table lists this clone with many counts. The chain is built from TRBV11-3 and TRBJ2-1, with a tentative D call TRBD2 (6 bases). Germline-derived CDR1 and CDR2 are SGHNT and YENEEA. V was clipped by 0 bases and J by 5 bases, with 20 bases between them. This CDR3 is 18 amino acids long. The CDR3 here is CASSLDPSSGGVHNEQFF. The CDR3 region has the DNA TGTGCCAGCAGCTTAGATCCCAGCTCGGGCGGGGTTCACAATGAGCAGTTCTTC.

The V and J genes are TRBV19 and TRBJ1-3; 7 nucleotides align to TRBD1. Germline CDR1 is LNHDA and CDR2 is SQIVND (reference sequence). The length of the CDR3 is 15 residues. The V segment lost 4 bases and the J segment 0 bases; nucleotides outside the gene matches: 3. The CDR3: CASSTGQYSGNTIYF. The CDR3 region has the DNA TGTGCCAGTAGTACGGGACAGTACTCTGGAAACACCATATATTTT.

The rearrangement uses TRBV18 and TRBJ1-5; D is unresolved. The CDR3 totals 13 residues. CDR1 and CDR2 from the germline V gene are KGHSH and LQKENI. The germline V and J ends were trimmed by 8 bases and 4 bases, with 12 bases remaining between them. The CDR3, as DNA: TGTGCCAGCAAAACCGGGGAGAATCAGCCCCAGCATTTT. Its translation: CASKTGENQPQHF.

This rearrangement joins TRBV7-6 to TRBJ1-1; D uncertain. Germline assignment: CDR1 SGHVS and CDR2 FNYEAQ. The CDR3 loop spans 14 amino acids. V lost 1 base, J lost 1 base, and 7 bases lay in between. The CDR3 DNA follows: TGTGCCAGCAGCTTAGGGGCGGGGAACACTGAAGCTTTCTTT. Protein product: CASSLGAGNTEAFF.

This chain uses TRBV11-2 with TRBJ2-1; D gene unclear. This CDR3 has 13 amino acids. Per germline, CDR1 SGHAT and CDR2 FQNNGV. The V end was cut by 1 base, the J end by 6 bases, with 7 bases between. Here the CDR3 reads CASSLGLPNEQFF. CDR3 in DNA: TGTGCCAGCAGCTTAGGACTGCCCAATGAGCAGTTCTTC.

V is TRBV30 and J is TRBJ1-2; weak D call: TRBD1 (5 bases). Trimming took 5 bases from V and 3 from J, leaving 16 bases between them. The CDR3 covers 14 residues. CDR1 GTSNPN and CDR2 SVGIG come from the germline V gene (reference sequence). The CDR3 nucleotides are TGTGCCTGGGAAAAGGGGTCCCTCCACTATGGCTACACCTTC. Translated, it gives CAWEKGSLHYGYTF.

This clone was seen repeatedly, ten times or more. The gene calls are TRBV19 and TRBJ1-2; a possible D gene is TRBD1 (6 bases). Germline V gives CDR1 LNHDA, CDR2 SQIVND (reference sequence). CDR3 size: 15 residues. The V end lost 3 bases, the J end lost 4 bases, and 15 bases lay between the germline ends. In DNA, the CDR3 is TGTGCCAGTAGTATGGAACAGGGTATACCCTATGGCTACACCTTC. Translation: CASSMEQGIPYGYTF.

This chain connects TRBV30 to TRBJ1-2; a possible D gene is TRBD1 (5 bases). Trimming removed 8 bases at V and 0 bases at J, with 10 bases between. The CDR3 spans 12 residues. CDR1 is GTSNPN, CDR2 SVGIG, per germline (reference sequence). The CDR3 coding sequence is TGTGCCGGGACTCTAGCTAACTATGGCTACACCTTC. It encodes CAGTLANYGYTF.

This chain connects TRBV29-1 to TRBJ2-3; TRBD1 is a possible D gene (5 bases). This CDR3 contains 13 residues. The germline gives CDR1 SQVTM, CDR2 ANQGSEA. The V end lost 3 bases, the J end lost 1 base, and 8 bases lay between the germline ends. CDR3 sequence (DNA): TGCAGCGTTGAGGGGCTCGGCACAGATACGCAGTATTTT. Translating it yields CSVEGLGTDTQYF.

V gene TRBV11-3 combines with J gene TRBJ2-2; tentative D call: TRBD1 (6 bases). V lost 5 bases, J lost 6 bases, and 22 bases lay in between. The CDR3 runs to 17 residues. The germline V gene encodes CDR1 SGHNT and CDR2 YENEEA. The CDR3 coding sequence is TGTGCCAGCAGCCCCGGGCGGAGATACAGGGCCGCCGGGGAGCTGTTTTTT. It specifies CASSPGRRYRAAGELFF. Full variable domain (rest looked up from reference TRBV11-3 and TRBJ2-2): EAGVVQSPRYKIIEKKQPVAFWCNPISGHNTLYWYLQNLGQGPELLIRYENEEAVDDSQLPKDRFSAERLKGVDSTLKIQPAELGDSAVYLCASSPGRRYRAAGELFFGEGSRLTVL.

The chain is built from TRBV4-1 and TRBJ2-7, with 9 bases aligning to TRBD1. V lost 0 bases, J lost 4 bases, and 10 bases stayed unmatched. Per germline, CDR1 MGHRA and CDR2 YSYEKL. This CDR3 has 17 residues. Here the CDR3 DNA reads TGCGCCAGCAGCCAAGAGGTGACAGTGACAGGGGGGTACGAGCAGTACTTC. This gives the protein CASSQEVTVTGGYEQYF.

Worth noting for this clone: Other nucleotide sequences from this sample produce the same CDR3. The genes are TRBV3-1 (or the pseudogene TRBV3-2) and TRBJ2-2; D gene uncertain. This CDR3 has 11 residues. V was shortened by 4 bases and J by 6 bases, with 3 bases between the two germline ends. CDR1 is LGHDT, CDR2 YNNKEL, per germline (reference sequence). The CDR3 reads CASSRAGELFF. The CDR3 DNA reads TGTGCCAGCAGCCGAGCCGGGGAGCTGTTTTTT.

The genes are TRBV11-2 and TRBJ2-2; 7 bases agree with TRBD1. Per the germline V gene, CDR1 is SGHAT and CDR2 is FQNNGV. The length of the CDR3 is 15 residues. Trimming took 10 bases from V and 5 from J; bases not matched to a gene: 13. The CDR3 region is CATQIGTVLTGELFF. CDR3 nucleotide sequence: TGTGCCACCCAGATCGGGACAGTGCTAACCGGGGAGCTGTTTTTT.

The chain combines TRBV5-5 with TRBJ1-2, with D possibly being TRBD1 (6 bases). The CDR3 loop spans 14 amino acids. The germline V and J ends were trimmed by 7 bases and 5 bases, with 18 bases remaining between them. Looked up from germline, CDR1 is SGHKS and CDR2 is YYEKEE (reference sequence). CDR3 sequence reads: CASVLQTGYYGYTF. Written as DNA, the CDR3 is TGTGCCAGCGTCCTCCAGACAGGATATTATGGCTACACCTTC.